One and the same sample provided the 10 T cell receptor beta chains below, sequenced in a study of CD8 T cells in ankylosing spondylitis. TCRdb independently ran MiXCR on the 5' RACE reads; one entry per CDR3 protein. The repertoire holds 200,000 to 300,000 distinct CDR3 sequences, with approximately 9% as singletons. Material for sequencing was blood, either unsorted or a sorted T cell fraction (not recorded which). The receptors here all came from a male donor with ankylosing spondylitis or in good health (not recorded which).

J is TRBJ2-5 and V is TRBV7-2; 12 bases agree with TRBD2. V lost 0 bases, J lost 4 bases, and 3 bases stayed unmatched. CDR1 and CDR2 (germline): SGHTA, FQGNSA. CDR3 length equals 16 residues. The CDR3 loop is CASSLALLAGGETQYF. In DNA, the CDR3 is TGTGCCAGCAGCTTAGCTCTACTAGCGGGAGGAGAGACCCAGTACTTC.

This clonotype was seen many times. V usage is TRBV20-1 and J usage is TRBJ2-5; 7 bases fit TRBD2. CDR3 length equals 16 residues. Per the germline V gene, CDR1 is DFQATT and CDR2 is SNEGSKA (reference sequence). With 4 bases clipped from V and 5 bases from J, the junction kept 16 bases outside the gene matches. CDR3: CSANYYEGGPGETQYF. CDR3 DNA sequence: TGCAGTGCTAACTATTACGAGGGAGGGCCGGGGGAGACCCAGTACTTC.

This clonotype was seen many times. V gene TRBV6-2 or TRBV6-3 combines with J gene TRBJ2-1; D is unclear. The V and J ends lost 8 bases and 13 bases respectively, with 15 bases between them. The CDR3 covers 11 residues. Germline V lookup: CDR1 MNHEY, CDR2 SVGEGT. The CDR3 here is CASGRWGYQFF. In DNA, the CDR3 is TGTGCCAGCGGGCGGTGGGGATACCAGTTCTTC.

CDR3 residues: CASSLGQGTDSPLHF. The CDR3 bases are TGTGCCAGCAGCTTGGGCCAAGGGACGGATTCACCCCTCCACTTT. This chain uses TRBV5-4 with TRBJ1-6; maybe TRBD1 (5 bases). V lost 0 bases and J lost 8, with 12 bases in between. CDR1 and CDR2 (germline): SGHNT, YYREEE (reference sequence). The CDR3 length is 15 residues.

This clonotype was seen more than once but under ten times. This rearrangement joins TRBV12-3 or TRBV12-4 to TRBJ1-3; D is undetermined. The CDR3 totals 15 residues. V lost 8 bases, J lost 4 bases, and 18 bases lay in between. The CDR3 sequence: CASDPGPRFGNTIYF. The DNA for the CDR3 is TGTGCCAGCGACCCCGGACCCAGGTTCGGAAACACCATATATTTT.

This chain uses TRBV11-2 with TRBJ2-3, with D tentatively TRBD2 (6 bases). The CDR3 sequence is 18 residues long. V was cut by 1 base and J by 4 bases, with 21 bases left in between. Germline CDR1 is SGHAT and CDR2 is FQNNGV. In DNA form, the CDR3 reads TGTGCCAGCAGCTTAGGGTGGGGCGGGGACCTTAGGGCAGATACGCAGTATTTT. Its translation: CASSLGWGGDLRADTQYF.

This clonotype has at least ten counts. The chain couples TRBV7-2 to TRBJ2-3, with D tentatively TRBD2 (5 bases). CDR1 is SGHTA, CDR2 FQGNSA, per germline. V was clipped by 4 bases and J by 4 bases, with 15 bases between them. The CDR3 consists of 15 residues. This chain's CDR3 is CASSSPVMRADTQYF. In DNA, the CDR3 is TGTGCCAGCAGCTCCCCGGTAATGAGGGCAGATACGCAGTATTTT.

At least ten counts were recorded for this clonotype. The chain links TRBV5-1 to TRBJ1-2; possibly TRBD1 for D (6 bases). Trimming took 2 bases from V and 8 from J, leaving 10 bases between them. Germline CDR1 SGHRS, CDR2 YFSETQ. The length of the CDR3 is 12 residues. The CDR3 coding sequence is TGCGCCAGCAGCTTACAGGGTGAAGGCTACACCTTC. The encoded protein is CASSLQGEGYTF.

In this sample, this clonotype turned up many times. The chain has TRBV3-1 and TRBJ1-1; D might be TRBD1 (6 bases). The CDR3 covers 15 residues. Germline CDR1 reads LGHDT; CDR2 reads YNNKEL (reference sequence). V lost 4 bases and J lost 0, with 12 bases in between. CDR3 DNA sequence: TGTGCCAGCAGCCCCACAGGACAGATGAACACTGAAGCTTTCTTT. The encoded protein is CASSPTGQMNTEAFF.

This chain connects TRBV9 to TRBJ2-3, with TRBD2 matching over 9 bases. The length of the CDR3 is 16 residues. Germline CDR1 is SGDLS and CDR2 is YYNGEE. The trim removed 0 bases at V and 2 bases at J, leaving 4 bases unmatched. CDR3 nucleotide sequence: TGTGCCAGCAGCGTAGGCGGGGGGGGGAACACAGATACGCAGTATTTT. It yields the protein CASSVGGGGNTDTQYF.